A single sample is the source of the 16 T cell receptor beta chains below, sequenced in a study of T cells in Graves' hyperthyroidism and ophthalmopathy. TCR beta CDR3 regions were amplified from RNA transcripts. The TCR CDR3 first-round RT-PCR relied on the HTBI primer set. TCRdb re-analysed the multiplex PCR reads in MiXCR, keeping a single row per CDR3 protein. The sample has approximately 590,000 distinct CDR3 sequences; roughly 50% are singletons. The sample consisted of peripheral blood or thyroid tissue (not recorded which). Receptor source: a woman aged 18-35 years with Graves' hyperthyroidism.

The sample holds a few counts of this clonotype. The chain recombines TRBV6-5 with TRBJ2-5; 11 bases match TRBD2. Trimming cost V 0 bases and J 7 bases; bases outside gene matches: 4. This CDR3 has 15 amino acids. From germline, CDR1 is MNHEY and CDR2 SVGAGI. The CDR3 DNA follows: TGTGCCAGCAGTTACTCGAGTCTAGCGGGAGGGACCCAGTACTTC. Its protein product is CASSYSSLAGGTQYF.

This sequence joins TRBV29-1 and TRBJ1-2; 8 bases map to TRBD1. The trim removed 4 bases at V and 8 bases at J, leaving 3 bases unmatched. Looked up from germline, CDR1 is SQVTM and CDR2 is ANQGSEA. The CDR3 spans 11 residues. The CDR3 reads CSVGQGWGYTF. In nucleotides, the CDR3 is TGCAGCGTTGGACAGGGGTGGGGCTACACCTTC. Variable domain in full (rest from reference TRBV29-1 and TRBJ1-2): SAVISQKPSRDICQRGTSLTIQCQVDSQVTMMFWYRQQPGQSLTLIATANQGSEATYESGFVIDKFPISRPNLTFSTLTVSNMSPEDSSIYLCSVGQGWGYTFGSGTRLTVV.

The V and J genes are TRBV7-2 and TRBJ2-7, with TRBD1 matching over 9 bases. Trimming removed 5 bases from V and 7 bases from J; junction bases left unmatched: 12. The CDR3 sequence is 15 residues long. Germline CDR1 is SGHTA and CDR2 is FQGNSA. CDR3 protein: CASSNGGTGFREQYF. CDR3 bases: TGTGCCAGCAGCAATGGCGGGACAGGGTTTAGGGAGCAGTACTTC.

This chain links TRBV20-1 with TRBJ2-5, with 12 positions matching TRBD2. Germline trimming cut 6 bases from V and 11 bases from J; bases unmatched to any gene: 16. Germline V gene lookup returns CDR1 DFQATT and CDR2 SNEGSKA (reference sequence). The CDR3 totals 15 residues. The CDR3 region has the DNA TGCAGTGCAGACCGGACTAGCGGGATAGGCGATACGCAGTACTTC. Its protein product is CSADRTSGIGDTQYF.

The chain employs TRBV9 and TRBJ2-5; TRBD1 aligns across 8 bases. The V gene end was trimmed by 0 bases and the J gene end by 5 bases; junction bases not matched to a gene: 6. Germline V CDR1 and CDR2: SGDLS, YYNGEE. CDR3 length: 15 residues. In DNA form, the CDR3 reads TGTGCCAGCAGCGTAGGCCCAGGGGGCTGGGAGACCCAGTACTTC. Amino acids: CASSVGPGGWETQYF.

The J gene is TRBJ2-7, the V gene TRBV29-1, with D hard to call. Germline values: CDR1 SQVTM, CDR2 ANQGSEA. The length of the CDR3 is 12 residues. V lost 8 bases and J 5 bases, leaving 16 bases between the germline ends. For the CDR3, the DNA is TGCAGCTTAGGTAGAAGGAATGACGAGCAGTACTTC. Translation gives CSLGRRNDEQYF.

The rearrangement joins TRBV10-3 to TRBJ1-1; 7 bases agree with TRBD1. This CDR3 comprises 15 residues. J gave up 1 base and V 5 bases, and 7 bases lay outside the gene matches. CDR1 is ENHRY, CDR2 SYGVKD, per germline. CDR3 sequence reads: CAISRTGFGNTEAFF. The CDR3 coding sequence is TGTGCCATCAGTCGGACAGGTTTTGGGAACACTGAAGCTTTCTTT.

This clonotype was counted only a few times. CDR3 residues: CASSYSWTGERYTF. DNA for the CDR3: TGTGCCAGCAGTTACTCGTGGACAGGGGAGCGCTACACCTTC. This chain uses TRBV2 with TRBJ1-2, with 9 positions matching TRBD1. CDR3 size: 14 residues. CDR1 and CDR2 from the germline V gene are SNHLY and FYNNEI. J lost 9 bases, V lost 5 bases, and 10 bases had no gene match.

Of note for this clonotype: The germline gene is not matched at one end of the junction; a read error may be the cause. The chain links TRBV24-1 to TRBJ2-6, with TRBD1 identical over 9 bases. Germline CDR1 and CDR2: KGHDR and SFDVKD. The CDR3 has 14 amino acids. The CDR3 loop is CATSDTTGGNVLTF. CDR3 sequence (DNA): TGTGCCACCAGTGACACGACAGGGGGCAACGTCCTGACTTTC.

This clonotype was counted many times. V and J are TRBV29-1 and TRBJ1-1; D is unclear. V was cut by 4 bases and J by 1 base, with 7 bases left in between. CDR3 size: 12 residues. CDR1 and CDR2 (germline): SQVTM, ANQGSEA. The CDR3 protein is CSVVTRNTEAFF. CDR3 sequence (DNA): TGCAGCGTTGTCACGAGGAACACTGAAGCTTTCTTT.

A word on this clonotype: A much larger clone is a single base away; this may be a read error. The chain employs TRBV19 and TRBJ2-7; D is possibly TRBD2 (5 bases). The V gene's germline CDR1 is LNHDA and CDR2 SQIVND (reference sequence). The CDR3 loop spans 12 amino acids. In nucleotides, the CDR3 is TGTGCCAGTAGTACCCGGACTGGCGAGCAGTCCTTC. Its protein product is CASSTRTGEQSF.

Many counts were recorded for this clonotype. This chain links TRBV29-1 with TRBJ2-7, with a tentative D call TRBD1 (5 bases). The V gene lost 6 bases and the J gene lost 3 bases, with 18 bases spanning the gap. CDR3 length: 14 residues. In germline, CDR1 is SQVTM, CDR2 ANQGSEA. The CDR3 here is CSVEDTEPHYEQYF. The CDR3 DNA reads TGCAGCGTCGAGGACACCGAACCCCACTACGAGCAGTACTTC.

In regard to this clonotype: This CDR3 is missing its conserved last phenylalanine or tryptophan, likely due to a read error. The chain carries TRBV6-6 and TRBJ2-5; D is unresolved. CDR1 MNHNY and CDR2 SVGAGI come from the germline V gene (reference sequence). The ends were cut back, 5 bases at V and 1 base at J, with 11 bases in the middle. This CDR3 region has 14 residues. DNA for the CDR3: TGTGCCAGCAGTCTCCCAGAGCTCCAAGAGACCCAGTACTCC. The encoded protein is CASSLPELQETQYS.

Points on this clonotype: A read error may account for a junction end that differs from germline. The chain carries TRBV11-2 and TRBJ1-5; maybe TRBD1 (6 bases). The CDR3 sequence is 12 residues long. Germline V gives CDR1 SGHAT, CDR2 FQNNGV. The CDR3 loop is CACSSGDQPQHF. The CDR3 DNA reads TGTGCCTGCAGCTCAGGGGATCAGCCCCAGCATTTT.

The chain carries TRBV10-3 and TRBJ1-2, with D hard to call. Germline CDR1 and CDR2: ENHRY and SYGVKD. Trimming pared 6 bases from V and 7 bases from J, leaving 9 bases between. The CDR3 length is 11 residues. CDR3 bases: TGTGCCATCAGCGAAATGAGTGGCTACACCTTC. This codes for CAISEMSGYTF.

V gene TRBV2 combines with J gene TRBJ1-2, with D unresolved. The CDR3 runs to 16 residues. The germline gives CDR1 SNHLY, CDR2 FYNNEI. The germline V and J ends were trimmed by 6 bases and 6 bases, with 23 bases remaining between them. The CDR3 loop is CASSQDRGPQVDGYTF. In DNA, the CDR3 is TGTGCCAGCAGCCAAGATCGCGGACCCCAGGTAGATGGCTACACCTTC. Drawing the rest from reference TRBV2 and TRBJ1-2, the complete variable domain is EPEVTQTPSHQVTQMGQEVILRCVPISNHLYFYWYRQILGQKVEFLVSFYNNEISEKSEIFDDQFSVERPDGSNFTLKIRSTKLEDSAMYFCASSQDRGPQVDGYTFGSGTRLTVV.